One sample yielded the 23 T cell receptor beta chains listed below, sequenced in a study of shared clonotypes between healthy human individuals. Measured with immunoSEQ multiplex PCR; TCRdb has only the in-frame clones, and not every one. The sample shows approximately 720,000 clones, around 90% of them seen only once. Positive CCR7 selection of CD45RO-negative cells yielded the naive CD8 cells, and terminally differentiated effector memory CD45RA+ cells were excluded. The sequenced sample consisted of naive CD8+ T cells sorted from blood. The receptors stem from a man under 40 in good health.

The rearrangement uses TRBV2 and TRBJ1-1, with D hard to call. The CDR3 loop spans 14 amino acids. In germline, CDR1 is SNHLY, CDR2 FYNNEI. Trimming shortened V by 6 bases and J by 3 bases, and 14 bases separated the two germline ends. The CDR3 region is CASRGKGVHTEAFF. CDR3 coding DNA: TGTGCCAGCAGGGGCAAGGGAGTCCACACTGAAGCTTTCTTT.

This clone has just a few counts. The chain uses TRBV4-1 and TRBJ2-4; 9 nucleotides agree with TRBD1. J gave up 6 bases and V 1 base, and 7 bases lay outside the gene matches. The CDR3 sequence is 16 residues long. Germline V CDR1 and CDR2: MGHRA, YSYEKL. The CDR3 DNA is TGCGCCAGCAGCCAAGGCCCGGGACAGGGCGGAAACATTCAGTACTTC. The encoded protein is CASSQGPGQGGNIQYF.

The chain joins TRBV27 to TRBJ2-3; 11 bases are a match to TRBD2. CDR1 and CDR2 (germline): MNHEY, SMNVEV (reference sequence). The trim removed 0 bases at V and 4 bases at J, leaving 6 bases unmatched. The CDR3 is made up of 17 amino acids. The CDR3 region is CASSLSITSGSADTQYF. CDR3 bases: TGTGCCAGCAGTTTATCGATCACTAGCGGGAGCGCAGATACGCAGTATTTT.

The rearrangement links TRBV28 to TRBJ2-3, with a tentative D call TRBD2 (6 bases). The CDR3 consists of 15 residues. The germline V gene has CDR1 MDHEN and CDR2 SYDVKM. Between the trimmed V and J ends, which lost 7 bases and 0 bases, there was a span of 14 bases. CDR3 DNA: TGTGCCAGCATTATTAGCGGATATAGCACAGATACGCAGTATTTT. Translating it yields CASIISGYSTDTQYF.

This chain joins TRBV25-1 and TRBJ2-7; TRBD1 aligns across 7 bases. The J segment lost 2 bases and the V segment lost 6 bases, leaving 7 bases of the junction unmatched. Germline lookup yields CDR1 MGHDK and CDR2 SYGVNS. The CDR3 extends over 14 amino acids. The CDR3 bases are TGTGCCAGCAGCGTACCGGGACAGACCTACGAGCAGTACTTC. Protein: CASSVPGQTYEQYF.

The rearrangement joins TRBV6-4 to TRBJ2-1, with 7 bases matching TRBD2. Germline values: CDR1 MRHNA, CDR2 SNTAGT. The CDR3 is 15 amino acids. The ends lost 2 bases at V and 6 bases at J; junction bases unmatched: 7. CDR3 sequence reads: CASSDIQGLINEQFF. DNA of the CDR3: TGTGCCAGCAGTGACATCCAGGGACTAATCAATGAGCAGTTCTTC.

The V and J genes are TRBV7-9 and TRBJ1-2; 7 bases are shared with TRBD1. This CDR3 has 15 residues. Germline loops: CDR1 SEHNR, CDR2 FQNEAQ (reference sequence). J gave up 8 bases and V 6 bases, and 15 bases lay outside the gene matches. CDR3 sequence: CASSRAQGQHGGYTF. CDR3 nucleotide sequence: TGTGCCAGCAGTCGAGCCCAGGGACAGCATGGCGGCTACACCTTC.

This chain joins TRBV19 and TRBJ1-2, with D unresolved. The V end was cut by 8 bases, the J end by 0 bases, with 13 bases between. This CDR3 is 14 amino acids long. In germline, CDR1 is LNHDA, CDR2 SQIVND (reference sequence). CDR3 in DNA: TGTGCCAGTGGATGGGCAGCAGCTAACTATGGCTACACCTTC. Amino acid sequence: CASGWAAANYGYTF.

The V and J genes are TRBV7-9 and TRBJ2-2; 7 nucleotides line up with TRBD1. J lost 0 bases, V lost 9 bases, and 1 base had no gene match. The CDR3 sequence is 13 residues long. CDR1 SEHNR and CDR2 FQNEAQ come from the germline V gene (reference sequence). The CDR3 coding sequence is TGTGCCAGGGGACAGTCGAACACCGGGGAGCTGTTTTTT. This codes for CARGQSNTGELFF.

This chain joins TRBV11-2 and TRBJ2-1; D may be TRBD2 (6 bases). The CDR3 runs 15 residues. V lost 2 bases and J 9 bases, leaving 17 bases between the germline ends. Germline V gene data show CDR1 as SGHAT and CDR2 as FQNNGV. The CDR3 is CASSLILGTSGEQFF. DNA of the CDR3: TGTGCCAGCAGCTTAATTTTAGGGACTTCGGGTGAGCAGTTCTTC. Full variable domain (rest looked up from reference TRBV11-2 and TRBJ2-1): EAGVAQSPRYKIIEKRQSVAFWCNPISGHATLYWYQQILGQGPKLLIQFQNNGVVDDSQLPKDRFSAERLKGVDSTLKIQPAKLEDSAVYLCASSLILGTSGEQFFGPGTRLTVL.

In regard to this clone: This CDR3 is also generated by other DNA sequences in the sample. This sequence joins TRBV5-1 and TRBJ2-3, with 9 bases fitting TRBD2. With V trimmed by 0 bases and J by 0 bases, 5 bases remained unmatched. In germline, CDR1 is SGHRS, CDR2 YFSETQ. CDR3 length equals 17 residues. The CDR3 is CASSLDPSGTSTDTQYF. In DNA, the CDR3 is TGCGCCAGCAGCTTGGACCCTAGCGGGACGAGCACAGATACGCAGTATTTT.

This clone was recorded only once. The chain recombines TRBV27 with TRBJ2-1, with 13 bases identical to TRBD2. The CDR3 extends over 15 amino acids. Per germline, CDR1 MNHEY and CDR2 SMNVEV (reference sequence). The junction had 4 bases not matched to a gene; V was cut back by 6 bases and J by 5 bases. Here the CDR3 reads CASSPGLAGNNEQFF. The CDR3 DNA follows: TGTGCCAGCAGCCCGGGACTAGCGGGAAACAATGAGCAGTTCTTC.

V gene TRBV9 combines with J gene TRBJ2-2; tentative D call: TRBD1 (7 bases). This CDR3 is built from 15 residues. Germline CDR1 reads SGDLS; CDR2 reads YYNGEE. The V and J ends lost 1 base and 6 bases respectively, with 13 bases between them. CDR3 DNA: TGTGCCAGCAGCGTATTTCAGGGGGGAGCCGGGGAGCTGTTTTTT. The encoded protein is CASSVFQGGAGELFF.

The chain recombines TRBV4-3 with TRBJ2-6; D is perhaps TRBD1 (6 bases). The germline V and J ends were trimmed by 5 bases and 3 bases, with 14 bases remaining between them. The CDR3 spans 16 residues. Germline CDR1 LGHNA, CDR2 YSLEER. This chain's CDR3 is CASSIQTGGGANVLTF. In DNA form, the CDR3 reads TGCGCCAGCAGCATACAGACAGGTGGTGGGGCCAACGTCCTGACTTTC.

The CDR3 DNA reads as TGTGCCAGCAGCCAGGCCAACAATGAGCAGTTCTTC. This codes for CASSQANNEQFF. The genes are TRBV9 and TRBJ2-1; D is unclear. This CDR3 has 12 residues. V lost 4 bases, J lost 5 bases, and 7 bases lay in between. The germline CDR1 and CDR2 sequences are SGDLS and YYNGEE. Variable domain in full (rest from reference TRBV9 and TRBJ2-1): DSGVTQTPKHLITATGQRVTLRCSPRSGDLSVYWYQQSLDQGLQFLIQYYNGEERAKGNILERFSAQQFPDLHSELNLSSLELGDSALYFCASSQANNEQFFGPGTRLTVL.

The V gene is TRBV10-1, the J gene TRBJ2-7, with 10 bases that match TRBD1. CDR3 length: 15 amino acids. The trim removed 3 bases at V and 3 bases at J, leaving 5 bases unmatched. CDR1 is WNHNN, CDR2 SYGVQD, per germline (reference sequence). DNA for the CDR3: TGCGCCAGCAGTGAAGGACAGGGGGTGGACTACGAGCAGTACTTC. Protein: CASSEGQGVDYEQYF.

The chain carries TRBV7-2 and TRBJ1-5; D is unclear. CDR3 length: 17 residues. Deletions cut 2 bases from V and 4 bases from J, with 18 bases between. Germline CDR1 and CDR2: SGHTA and FQGNSA. CDR3 in DNA: TGTGCCAGCAGCTTAACCCAGGCGGGGTCTTGGAATCAGCCCCAGCATTTT. Translated: CASSLTQAGSWNQPQHF.

This clone was counted once. CDR3 sequence (DNA): TGTGCCAGCAGCCCACCTCTCGGGACCTCCTACGAGCAGTACTTC. It yields the protein CASSPPLGTSYEQYF. V and J are TRBV7-9 and TRBJ2-7; TRBD1 or TRBD2 may be the D gene (5 bases each). Looked up from germline, CDR1 is SEHNR and CDR2 is FQNEAQ (reference sequence). The V gene lost 5 bases and the J gene lost 0 bases, with 14 bases spanning the gap. The length of the CDR3 is 15 residues.

Worth noting for this clone: A read error may be the cause here, since a much bigger clone is one base away. The same CDR3 also results from other DNA sequences found in this sample. The rearrangement joins TRBV28 to TRBJ2-7; 11 bases match TRBD1. The CDR3 is 14 residues long. V lost 5 bases to trimming and J lost 3 bases; unmatched junction nucleotides: 3. The V gene's germline CDR1 is MDHEN and CDR2 SYDVKM. CDR3 DNA: TGTGCCAGCAGTCCTGGGACAGGGGGCTACGAGCAGTACTTC. Translated: CASSPGTGGYEQYF.

The genes are TRBV6-1 and TRBJ1-5; TRBD1 agrees at 10 bases. The length of the CDR3 is 16 residues. Germline trimming cut 4 bases from V and 1 base from J; bases unmatched to any gene: 4. Germline-derived CDR1 and CDR2 are MNHNS and SASEGT. The CDR3 region is CASSAKGQGSNQPQHF. CDR3 nucleotides: TGTGCCAGCAGTGCCAAGGGACAGGGGAGCAATCAGCCCCAGCATTTT.

This rearrangement joins TRBV9 to TRBJ1-3, with TRBD1 identical over 7 bases. V lost 2 bases to trimming and J lost 9 bases; unmatched junction nucleotides: 20. Germline V gene data show CDR1 as SGDLS and CDR2 as YYNGEE. CDR3 length: 18 residues. CDR3 amino acids: CASSVYGTVKGDHSTIYF. The CDR3 DNA sequence: TGTGCCAGCAGCGTTTATGGGACAGTGAAAGGGGACCACTCCACCATATATTTT.

This chain uses TRBV19 with TRBJ2-3, with D perhaps matching TRBD2 (6 bases). CDR1 LNHDA and CDR2 SQIVND come from the germline V gene (reference sequence). The CDR3 is 16 residues long. Deletions cut 1 base from V and 2 bases from J, with 13 bases between. The CDR3 DNA reads as TGTGCCAGTAGTATAGGGACTACTTTTAACACAGATACGCAGTATTTT. This encodes CASSIGTTFNTDTQYF.

This chain uses TRBV28 with TRBJ2-7; D is perhaps TRBD1 (6 bases). Deletions cut 2 bases from V and 6 bases from J, with 17 bases between. From germline, CDR1 is MDHEN and CDR2 SYDVKM. The CDR3 spans 15 residues. CDR3 region: CASSLVPRGRREQYF. As DNA, the CDR3 is TGTGCCAGCAGTTTAGTCCCCAGGGGACGGCGCGAGCAGTACTTC.